A selection of T cell receptor beta chains follows, all from one sample in a study of long-term antiretroviral therapy in people with HIV. Assay: immunoSEQ multiplex PCR; the TCRdb copy retains only in-frame clones and omits some. This sample has 11,000 to 15,000 clones, with roughly three quarters found just once. The specimen was unsorted PBMCs, collected 3.1 years after starting antiretroviral therapy. The receptor set was obtained from a man in his forties with HIV. Both conserved end residues are part of each CDR3. D genes are given only for firm matches. Not every row has a clone size; where given, it reads once, few, many or a size class.

abundance: once
d_gene: TRBD1
v_gene: TRBV19
j_gene: TRBJ2-6
CDR3aa: CASSVTGTVASGANVLTF
CDR3nt: TGTGCCAGTAGTGTGACCGGGACAGTCGCTTCTGGGGCCAACGTCCTGACTTTC

abundance: NA
d_gene: NA
v_gene: TRBV7-9
j_gene: TRBJ2-7
CDR3aa: CASRVGGLGTYEQYF
CDR3nt: TGTGCCAGCAGAGTAGGTGGTCTGGGGACCTACGAGCAGTACTTC

abundance: NA
d_gene: TRBD1
v_gene: TRBV27
j_gene: TRBJ2-7
CDR3aa: CASSTLDRAYEQYF
CDR3nt: TGTGCCAGCAGTACCCTCGACAGGGCCTACGAGCAGTACTTC

abundance: NA
d_gene: NA
v_gene: TRBV7-9
j_gene: TRBJ2-7
CDR3aa: CASSRPGTQYYEQYF
CDR3nt: TGTGCCAGCAGCCGCCCAGGGACACAGTACTACGAGCAGTACTTC

abundance: NA
d_gene: NA
v_gene: TRBV15
j_gene: TRBJ2-2
CDR3aa: CATSRGGGPNTGELFF
CDR3nt: TGTGCCACCAGCAGAGGGGGGGGCCCGAACACCGGGGAGCTGTTTTTT

abundance: NA
d_gene: NA
v_gene: TRBV5-5
j_gene: TRBJ1-2
CDR3aa: CASSEHGRYGYTF
CDR3nt: TGTGCCAGCAGCGAACATGGACGTTATGGCTACACCTTC

abundance: NA
d_gene: NA
v_gene: TRBV19
j_gene: TRBJ1-1
CDR3aa: CASSIVSGAQAGAFF
CDR3nt: TGTGCCAGTAGTATAGTTTCAGGGGCCCAAGCTGGAGCTTTCTTT

abundance: NA
d_gene: TRBD2
v_gene: TRBV19
j_gene: TRBJ2-3
CDR3aa: CASSIIGGTDTQYF
CDR3nt: TGTGCCAGTAGTATAATCGGGGGGACGGATACGCAGTATTTT

abundance: few
d_gene: NA
v_gene: TRBV10-2
j_gene: TRBJ1-4
CDR3aa: CASSGIRGEKLFF
CDR3nt: TGCGCCAGCAGTGGGATCAGGGGTGAAAAACTGTTTTTT

abundance: NA
d_gene: TRBD1
v_gene: TRBV15
j_gene: TRBJ2-7
CDR3aa: CATSSMGQTYEQYF
CDR3nt: TGTGCCACCAGCTCGATGGGACAGACATACGAGCAGTACTTC